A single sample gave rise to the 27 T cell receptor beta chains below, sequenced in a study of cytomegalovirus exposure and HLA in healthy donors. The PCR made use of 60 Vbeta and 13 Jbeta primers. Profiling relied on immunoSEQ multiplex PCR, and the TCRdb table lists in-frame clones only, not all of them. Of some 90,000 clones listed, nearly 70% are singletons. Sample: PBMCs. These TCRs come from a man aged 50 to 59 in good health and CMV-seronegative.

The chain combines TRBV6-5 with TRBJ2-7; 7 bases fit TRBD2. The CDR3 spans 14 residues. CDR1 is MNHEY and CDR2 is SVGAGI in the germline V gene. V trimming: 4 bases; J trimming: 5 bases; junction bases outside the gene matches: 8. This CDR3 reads CASSLSGEGNEQYF. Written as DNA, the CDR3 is TGTGCCAGCAGTTTGAGCGGGGAGGGGAACGAGCAGTACTTC.

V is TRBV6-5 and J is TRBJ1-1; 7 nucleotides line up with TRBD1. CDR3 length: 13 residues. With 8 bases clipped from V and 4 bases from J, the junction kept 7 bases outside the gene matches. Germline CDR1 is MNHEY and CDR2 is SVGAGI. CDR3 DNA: TGTGCCAGCTTATCCAGGGGGAGCACTGAAGCTTTCTTT. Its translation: CASLSRGSTEAFF.

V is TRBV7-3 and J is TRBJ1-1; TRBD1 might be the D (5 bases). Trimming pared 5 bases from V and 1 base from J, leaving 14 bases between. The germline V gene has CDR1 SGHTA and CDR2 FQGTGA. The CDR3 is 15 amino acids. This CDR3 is CASSLRGAANTEAFF. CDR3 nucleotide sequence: TGTGCCAGCAGCCTCCGCGGGGCGGCGAACACTGAAGCTTTCTTT.

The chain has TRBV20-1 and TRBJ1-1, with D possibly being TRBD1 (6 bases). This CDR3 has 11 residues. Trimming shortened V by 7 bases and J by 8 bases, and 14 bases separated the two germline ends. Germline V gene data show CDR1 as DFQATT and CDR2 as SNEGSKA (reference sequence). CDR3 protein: CSDRGGAEAFF. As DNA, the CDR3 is TGCAGTGATCGGGGGGGCGCGGAAGCTTTCTTT.

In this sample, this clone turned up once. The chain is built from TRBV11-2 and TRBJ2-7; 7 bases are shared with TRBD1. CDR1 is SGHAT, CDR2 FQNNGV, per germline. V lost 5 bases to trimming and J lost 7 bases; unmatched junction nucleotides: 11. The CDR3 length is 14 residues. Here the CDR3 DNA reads TGTGCCAGCAGCCCCCTGACAGGGCTTGGAGAGCAGTACTTC. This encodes CASSPLTGLGEQYF.

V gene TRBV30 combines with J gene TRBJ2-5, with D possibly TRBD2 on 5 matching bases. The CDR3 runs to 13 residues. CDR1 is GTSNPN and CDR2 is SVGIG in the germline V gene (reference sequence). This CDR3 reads CAVHAGNQETQYF. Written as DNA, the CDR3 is TGTGCGGTTCACGCGGGCAACCAAGAGACCCAGTACTTC.

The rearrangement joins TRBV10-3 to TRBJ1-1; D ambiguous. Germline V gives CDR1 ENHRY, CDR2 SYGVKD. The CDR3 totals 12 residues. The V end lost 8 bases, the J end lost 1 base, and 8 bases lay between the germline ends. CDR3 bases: TGTGCCATCGGCGGCGGGAACACTGAAGCTTTCTTT. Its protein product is CAIGGGNTEAFF.

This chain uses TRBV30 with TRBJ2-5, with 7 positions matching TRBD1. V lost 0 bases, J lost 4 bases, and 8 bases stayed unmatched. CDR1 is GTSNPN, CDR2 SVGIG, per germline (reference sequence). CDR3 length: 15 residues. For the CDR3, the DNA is TGTGCCTGGAGTGTATGGGCAGGGGGTGGAGAGACCCAGTACTTC. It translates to CAWSVWAGGGETQYF. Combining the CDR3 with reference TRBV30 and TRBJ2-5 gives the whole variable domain SQTIHQWPATLVQPVGSPLSLECTVEGTSNPNLYWYRQAAGRGLQLLFYSVGIGQISSEVPQNLSASRPQDRQFILSSKKLLLSDSGFYLCAWSVWAGGGETQYFGPGTRLLVL.

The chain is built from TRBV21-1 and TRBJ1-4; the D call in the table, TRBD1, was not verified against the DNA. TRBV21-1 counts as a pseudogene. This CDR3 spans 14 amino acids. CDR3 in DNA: TGTGCCAGCTGTGAGACAGGAGACAATGAAAAACTGTTTTTT. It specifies CASCETGDNEKLFF.

CDR3 nucleotides: TGTGCCAGCAGTGAAGACAGGGCGATCCAGCAGTTCTTC. Its protein is CASSEDRAIQQFF. J is TRBJ2-1 and V is TRBV2; D is possibly TRBD1 (6 bases). Trimming stripped 1 base from V and 11 bases from J, with 12 bases between. Germline CDR1 and CDR2: SNHLY and FYNNEI. CDR3 length: 13 amino acids.

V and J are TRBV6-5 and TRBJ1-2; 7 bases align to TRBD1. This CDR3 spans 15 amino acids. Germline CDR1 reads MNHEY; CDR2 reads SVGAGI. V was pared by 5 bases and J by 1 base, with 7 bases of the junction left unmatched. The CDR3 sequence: CASSGTGAFNYGYTF. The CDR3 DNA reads TGTGCCAGCAGTGGAACAGGGGCTTTTAACTATGGCTACACCTTC.

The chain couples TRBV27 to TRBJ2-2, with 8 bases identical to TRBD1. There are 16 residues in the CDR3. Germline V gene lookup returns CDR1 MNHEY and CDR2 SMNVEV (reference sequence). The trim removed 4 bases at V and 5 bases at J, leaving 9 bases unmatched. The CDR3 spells CASSSPGGPVTGELFF. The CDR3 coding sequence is TGTGCCAGCAGTTCGCCAGGGGGCCCCGTGACCGGGGAGCTGTTTTTT.

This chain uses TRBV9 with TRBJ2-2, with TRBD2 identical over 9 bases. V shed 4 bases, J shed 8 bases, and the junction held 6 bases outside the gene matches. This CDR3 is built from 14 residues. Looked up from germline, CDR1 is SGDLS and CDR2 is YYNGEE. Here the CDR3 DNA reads TGTGCCAGCAGCCCTAGCGGGGTGGTGGGGGAGCTGTTTTTT. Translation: CASSPSGVVGELFF.

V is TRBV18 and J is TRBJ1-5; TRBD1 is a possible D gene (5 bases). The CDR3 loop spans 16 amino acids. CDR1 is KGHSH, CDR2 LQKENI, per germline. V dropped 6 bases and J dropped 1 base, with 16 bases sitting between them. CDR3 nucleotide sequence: TGTGCCAGCTCCTCCGGGAGGGGCGACAGCAATCAGCCCCAGCATTTT. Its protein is CASSSGRGDSNQPQHF.

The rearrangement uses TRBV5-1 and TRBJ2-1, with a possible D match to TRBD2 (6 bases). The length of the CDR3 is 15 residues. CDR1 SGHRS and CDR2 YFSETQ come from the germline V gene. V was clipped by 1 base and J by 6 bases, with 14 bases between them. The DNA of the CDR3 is TGCGCCAGCAGCTTGACGGGGGTTAGATTCAATGAGCAGTTCTTC. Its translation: CASSLTGVRFNEQFF. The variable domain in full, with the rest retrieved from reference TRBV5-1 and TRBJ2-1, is KAGVTQTPRYLIKTRGQQVTLSCSPISGHRSVSWYQQTPGQGLQFLFEYFSETQRNKGNFPGRFSGRQFSNSRSEMNVSTLELGDSALYLCASSLTGVRFNEQFFGPGTRLTVL.

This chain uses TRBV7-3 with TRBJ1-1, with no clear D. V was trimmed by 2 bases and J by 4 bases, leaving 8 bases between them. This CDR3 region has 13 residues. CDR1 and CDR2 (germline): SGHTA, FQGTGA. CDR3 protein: CASSLDWSTEAFF. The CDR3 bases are TGTGCCAGCAGCTTAGACTGGAGCACTGAAGCTTTCTTT.

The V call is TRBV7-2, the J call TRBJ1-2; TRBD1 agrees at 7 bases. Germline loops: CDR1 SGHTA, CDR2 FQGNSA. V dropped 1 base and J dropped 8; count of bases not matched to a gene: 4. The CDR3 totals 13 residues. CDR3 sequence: CASSLENRGGYTF. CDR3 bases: TGTGCCAGCAGCTTAGAGAACAGGGGCGGCTACACCTTC.

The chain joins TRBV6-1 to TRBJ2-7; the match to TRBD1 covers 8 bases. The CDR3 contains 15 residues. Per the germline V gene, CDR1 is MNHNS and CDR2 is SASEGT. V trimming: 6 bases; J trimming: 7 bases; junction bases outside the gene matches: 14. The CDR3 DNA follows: TGTGCCAGCAGAAAAACGGGACAGGCCCTCGAGGAGCAGTACTTC. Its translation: CASRKTGQALEEQYF.

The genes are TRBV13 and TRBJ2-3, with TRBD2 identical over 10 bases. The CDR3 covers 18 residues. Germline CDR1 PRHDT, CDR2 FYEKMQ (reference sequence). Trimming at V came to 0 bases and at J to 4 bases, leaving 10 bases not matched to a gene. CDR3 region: CASSLGGLTSGRSDTQYF. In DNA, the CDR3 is TGTGCCAGCAGCTTAGGTGGGTTGACTAGCGGGCGATCAGATACGCAGTATTTT.

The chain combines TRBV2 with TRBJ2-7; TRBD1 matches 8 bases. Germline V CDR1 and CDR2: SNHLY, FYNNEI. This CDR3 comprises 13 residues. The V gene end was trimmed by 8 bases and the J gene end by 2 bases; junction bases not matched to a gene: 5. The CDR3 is CASSTGAPYEQYF. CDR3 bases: TGTGCCAGCTCGACAGGGGCCCCCTACGAGCAGTACTTC. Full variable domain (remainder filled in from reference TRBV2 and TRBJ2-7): EPEVTQTPSHQVTQMGQEVILRCVPISNHLYFYWYRQILGQKVEFLVSFYNNEISEKSEIFDDQFSVERPDGSNFTLKIRSTKLEDSAMYFCASSTGAPYEQYFGPGTRLTVT.

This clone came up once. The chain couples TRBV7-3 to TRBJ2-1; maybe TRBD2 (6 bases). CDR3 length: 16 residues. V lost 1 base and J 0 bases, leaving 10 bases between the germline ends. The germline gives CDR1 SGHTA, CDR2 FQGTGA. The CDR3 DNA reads TGTGCCAGCAGCTTAATAGGTAGCGGCTCCTACAATGAGCAGTTCTTC. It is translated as CASSLIGSGSYNEQFF. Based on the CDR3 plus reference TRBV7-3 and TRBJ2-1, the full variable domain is GAGVSQTPSNKVTEKGKYVELRCDPISGHTALYWYRQSLGQGPEFLIYFQGTGAADDSGLPNDRFFAVRPEGSVSTLKIQRTERGDSAVYLCASSLIGSGSYNEQFFGPGTRLTVL.

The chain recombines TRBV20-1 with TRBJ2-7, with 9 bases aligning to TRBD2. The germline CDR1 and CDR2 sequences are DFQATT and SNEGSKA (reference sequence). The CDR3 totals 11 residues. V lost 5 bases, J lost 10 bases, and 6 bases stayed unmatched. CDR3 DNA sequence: TGCAGTGCTGTAGCGGGAGTGAATCAGTACGTC. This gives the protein CSAVAGVNQYV.

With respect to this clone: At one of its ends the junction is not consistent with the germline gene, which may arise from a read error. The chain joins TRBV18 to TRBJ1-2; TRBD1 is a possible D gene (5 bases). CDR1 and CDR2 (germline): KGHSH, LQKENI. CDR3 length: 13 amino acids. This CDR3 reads CASSGQGNDGYTF. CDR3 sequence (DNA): TGTGCCAGCTCAGGGCAGGGTAACGATGGCTACACCTTC.

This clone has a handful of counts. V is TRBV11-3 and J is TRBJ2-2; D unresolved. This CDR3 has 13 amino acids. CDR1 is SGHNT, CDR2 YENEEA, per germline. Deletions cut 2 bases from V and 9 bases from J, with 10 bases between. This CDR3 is CASSLSEQRELFF. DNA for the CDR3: TGTGCCAGCAGCTTAAGTGAGCAAAGGGAGCTGTTTTTT.

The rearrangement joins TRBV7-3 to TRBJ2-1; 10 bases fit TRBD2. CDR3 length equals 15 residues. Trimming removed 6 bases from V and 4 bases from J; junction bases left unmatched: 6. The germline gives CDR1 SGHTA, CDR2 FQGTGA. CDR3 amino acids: CASSLLAGSYNEQFF. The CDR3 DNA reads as TGTGCCAGCAGTCTACTAGCGGGGTCATACAATGAGCAGTTCTTC.

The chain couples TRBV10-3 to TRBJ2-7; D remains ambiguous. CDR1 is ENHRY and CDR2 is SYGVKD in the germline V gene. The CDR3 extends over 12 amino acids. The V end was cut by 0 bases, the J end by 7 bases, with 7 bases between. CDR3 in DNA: TGTGCCATCAGTGAGTCACGTCGGGAGCAGTACTTC. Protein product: CAISESRREQYF.

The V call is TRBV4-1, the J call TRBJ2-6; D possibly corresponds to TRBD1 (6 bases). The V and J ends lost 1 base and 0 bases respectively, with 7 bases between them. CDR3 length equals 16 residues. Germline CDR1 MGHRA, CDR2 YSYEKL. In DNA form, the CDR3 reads TGCGCCAGCAGCCAAGGGACAGCCTCTGGGGCCAACGTCCTGACTTTC. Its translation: CASSQGTASGANVLTF.